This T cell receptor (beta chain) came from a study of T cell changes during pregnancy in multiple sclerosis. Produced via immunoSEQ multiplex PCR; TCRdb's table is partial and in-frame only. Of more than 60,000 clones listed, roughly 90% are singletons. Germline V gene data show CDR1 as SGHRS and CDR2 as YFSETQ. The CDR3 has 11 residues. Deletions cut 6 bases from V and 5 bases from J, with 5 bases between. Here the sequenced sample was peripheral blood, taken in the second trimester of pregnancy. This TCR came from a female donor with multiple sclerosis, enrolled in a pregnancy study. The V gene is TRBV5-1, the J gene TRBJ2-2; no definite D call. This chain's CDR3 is CASTKTGELFF. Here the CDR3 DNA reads TGCGCCAGCACTAAAACCGGGGAGCTGTTTTTT.